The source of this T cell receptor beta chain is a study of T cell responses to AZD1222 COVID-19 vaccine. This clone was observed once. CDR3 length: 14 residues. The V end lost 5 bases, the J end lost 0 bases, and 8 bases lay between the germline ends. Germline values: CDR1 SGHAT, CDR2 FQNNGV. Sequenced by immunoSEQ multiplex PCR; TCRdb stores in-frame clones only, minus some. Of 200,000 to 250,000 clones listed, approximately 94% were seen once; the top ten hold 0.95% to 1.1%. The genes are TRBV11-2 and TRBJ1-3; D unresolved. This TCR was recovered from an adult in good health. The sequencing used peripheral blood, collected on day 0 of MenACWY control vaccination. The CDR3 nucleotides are TGTGCCAGCAGCCTCCGGAGCTCTGGAAACACCATATATTTT. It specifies CASSLRSSGNTIYF.